This T cell receptor (beta chain) came from a study of cytomegalovirus exposure and HLA in healthy donors. Study background: The use of the same platform for the 95 to 150 validation repertoires and the roughly 670 first-cohort repertoires was reported by a later analysis. Study results and caveats: A list of approximately 160 TCR beta chains associated with cytomegalovirus was given.

Here immunoSEQ multiplex PCR was the method, and the copy in TCRdb shows in-frame clones only, minus some. The table records 56,000 or so clones, 93% of them present only once. Note on this clone: Its antigen is still unknown.

V gave up 0 bases and J gave up 7 bases, with 13 bases separating them. This CDR3 spans 16 amino acids. Looked up from germline, CDR1 is SEHNR and CDR2 is FQNEAQ (reference sequence). The specimen sequenced was PBMCs. The TCR was taken from a woman between 18 and 30 years old in good health and CMV-seropositive. The rearrangement uses TRBV7-9 and TRBJ1-6; no definite D call. CDR3 protein: CASSLAHTTKNSPLHF. In nucleotides, the CDR3 is TGTGCCAGCAGCTTAGCGCACACCACAAAAAATTCACCCCTCCACTTT.